This T cell receptor (beta chain) appears in the sequencing data of a study of PD-L1 blockade in urothelial cancer. The CDR3 totals 18 residues. The ends were cut back, 2 bases at V and 2 bases at J, with 19 bases in the middle. CDR1 is PRHDT, CDR2 FYEKMQ, per germline (reference sequence). The time point: pretreatment peripheral blood. Produced via immunoSEQ multiplex PCR; TCRdb's table is partial and in-frame only. Seen here are 30,000 to 40,000 clones, 91% observed once, and the top ten hold 11%. This specimen was PBMCs, taken around atezolizumab (anti-PD-L1) treatment. This TCR was recovered from a woman aged 55 to 70 with urothelial cancer. The J gene is TRBJ2-1, the V gene TRBV13; D is possibly TRBD2 (5 bases). The CDR3 coding sequence is TGTGCCAGCAGCTTAACTGGTATGAGGGTCAAGCCCTACAATGAGCAGTTCTTC. Protein sequence: CASSLTGMRVKPYNEQFF.